These 28 T cell receptor beta chains came from one sample sequenced in a study of T cells after yellow fever vaccination. TCRdb reprocessed the 5' RACE reads via MiXCR and lists one record per CDR3 protein. The sample gives some 300,000 distinct CDR3 sequences, roughly 7.5% of which show up once; under 20% is in the top ten. The starting material was PBMCs, obtained 35 to 50 days after the first yellow fever vaccination. These receptors originate from a man in his late teens or twenties who received the YFV17D yellow fever vaccine.

This clonotype occurred a few times. The chain has TRBV19 and TRBJ2-5; D gene ambiguous. The CDR3 totals 13 residues. V was shortened by 7 bases and J by 2 bases, with 11 bases between the two germline ends. Germline lookup yields CDR1 LNHDA and CDR2 SQIVND (reference sequence). As DNA, the CDR3 is TGTGCCAGTACTAGGGCTGGACAAGAGACCCAGTACTTC. Translated: CASTRAGQETQYF.

The rearrangement links TRBV7-9 to TRBJ2-3; TRBD2 might be the D (6 bases). This CDR3 spans 14 amino acids. V was clipped by 3 bases and J by 4 bases, with 11 bases between them. The germline gives CDR1 SEHNR, CDR2 FQNEAQ (reference sequence). In DNA, the CDR3 is TGTGCCAGCAGCTTGGAACTAGCCCCAGATACGCAGTATTTT. Translated, it gives CASSLELAPDTQYF.

This clonotype was counted between two and nine times. The chain recombines TRBV20-1 with TRBJ2-1; tentatively, D is TRBD1 (5 bases). Trimming took 5 bases from V and 0 from J, leaving 14 bases between them. The germline gives CDR1 DFQATT, CDR2 SNEGSKA (reference sequence). This CDR3 has 15 amino acids. CDR3 DNA sequence: TGCAGTGCTCCCAGACAGCTTTACTCCTACAATGAGCAGTTCTTC. Translating it yields CSAPRQLYSYNEQFF.

The rearrangement joins TRBV4-3 to TRBJ2-1, with D unclear. The CDR3 runs 13 residues. Trimming removed 0 bases from V and 10 bases from J, with 10 bases in between. Germline V gene data show CDR1 as LGHNA and CDR2 as YSLEER. CDR3 loop: CASSQDLVTEQFF. The CDR3 DNA reads as TGCGCCAGCAGCCAAGATCTAGTAACCGAGCAGTTCTTC.

CDR3 protein: CASSFSGEQYV. Here the CDR3 DNA reads TGTGCCAGCAGTTTTTCCGGCGAGCAGTACGTC. V gene TRBV28 combines with J gene TRBJ2-7; D call uncertain. The CDR3 has 11 residues. Trimming removed 3 bases from V and 6 bases from J, with 6 bases in between. CDR1 is MDHEN and CDR2 is SYDVKM in the germline V gene.

This clonotype was observed many times. The rearrangement links TRBV5-1 to TRBJ1-2, with D uncertain. The CDR3 totals 12 residues. With 0 bases removed from V and 6 bases from J, the gap between germline ends came to 6 bases. Germline CDR1 reads SGHRS; CDR2 reads YFSETQ. CDR3 residues: CASSLDRNGYTF. The CDR3 DNA reads as TGCGCCAGCAGCTTGGATAGAAATGGCTACACCTTC. Based on the CDR3 plus reference TRBV5-1 and TRBJ1-2, the full variable domain is KAGVTQTPRYLIKTRGQQVTLSCSPISGHRSVSWYQQTPGQGLQFLFEYFSETQRNKGNFPGRFSGRQFSNSRSEMNVSTLELGDSALYLCASSLDRNGYTFGSGTRLTVV.

This clonotype was found many times. The chain links TRBV6-2 or TRBV6-3 to TRBJ1-6; no clear D. V was shortened by 6 bases and J by 13 bases, with 4 bases between the two germline ends. This CDR3 has 9 amino acids. The germline V gene has CDR1 MNHEY and CDR2 SVGEGT. CDR3 nucleotides: TGTGCCAGCAGCCCCCCCCTCCACTTT. As protein: CASSPPLHF.

The chain employs TRBV5-1 and TRBJ1-1; 7 bases are shared with TRBD1. This CDR3 spans 16 amino acids. The V segment lost 4 bases and the J segment 1 base; nucleotides outside the gene matches: 10. Germline V lookup: CDR1 SGHRS, CDR2 YFSETQ. CDR3 bases: TGCGCCAGCAGCCGACAATACAGGGGCACGAACACTGAAGCTTTCTTT. Its protein is CASSRQYRGTNTEAFF.

V usage is TRBV6-1 and J usage is TRBJ1-1; no clear D. Trimming removed 4 bases at V and 2 bases at J, with 11 bases between. There are 14 residues in the CDR3. Germline V gene sequence: CDR1 MNHNS, CDR2 SASEGT. CDR3 sequence (DNA): TGTGCCAGCAGTGCAGCCGGGAGTAACACTGAAGCTTTCTTT. Amino acid sequence: CASSAAGSNTEAFF.

This clonotype was seen more than once but under ten times. The chain has TRBV5-1 and TRBJ2-3; 11 bases match TRBD2. The CDR3 is made up of 13 amino acids. Germline V lookup: CDR1 SGHRS, CDR2 YFSETQ. With 1 base clipped from V and 14 bases from J, the junction kept 6 bases outside the gene matches. The CDR3 sequence: CASSLTSGGRGYF. CDR3 in DNA: TGCGCCAGCAGCTTGACTAGCGGGGGCCGGGGGTATTTT.

The chain uses TRBV3-1 and TRBJ2-5, with 8 bases matching TRBD2. The trim removed 8 bases at V and 5 bases at J, leaving 16 bases unmatched. Germline V gives CDR1 LGHDT, CDR2 YNNKEL (reference sequence). The CDR3 sequence is 16 residues long. The CDR3 loop reads CASLGTRSSLGETQYF. The CDR3 DNA is TGTGCCAGCCTCGGGACTAGGAGCTCCTTGGGGGAGACCCAGTACTTC.

The chain joins TRBV10-3 to TRBJ1-1, with 9 positions matching TRBD1. The CDR3 is made up of 13 amino acids. From germline, CDR1 is ENHRY and CDR2 SYGVKD. V was pared by 10 bases and J by 3 bases, with 6 bases of the junction left unmatched. CDR3 in DNA: TGTGCCACTTCCGGGACAGGGTACACTGAAGCTTTCTTT. Its translation is CATSGTGYTEAFF.

This rearrangement joins TRBV6-5 to TRBJ1-2, with unresolved D. The germline V gene has CDR1 MNHEY and CDR2 SVGAGI. The CDR3 totals 13 residues. Between the trimmed V and J ends, which lost 0 bases and 3 bases, there was a span of 5 bases. CDR3 protein: CASSYSTHYGYTF. The CDR3 DNA is TGTGCCAGCAGTTACTCTACCCACTATGGCTACACCTTC.

This clonotype was picked up many times. The chain uses TRBV6-5 and TRBJ1-1; no clear D gene. The ends were cut back, 2 bases at V and 4 bases at J, with 11 bases in the middle. The CDR3 runs to 14 residues. Germline CDR1 reads MNHEY; CDR2 reads SVGAGI. CDR3 sequence reads: CASSYVGSVTEAFF. Written as DNA, the CDR3 is TGTGCCAGCAGTTACGTCGGTAGCGTCACTGAAGCTTTCTTT.

CDR3 in DNA: TGTGCCAGCTCAACCGGGACACACACCGGGGAGCTGTTTTTT. Its translation is CASSTGTHTGELFF. The rearrangement joins TRBV18 to TRBJ2-2; D is perhaps TRBD1 (6 bases). With 5 bases removed from V and 3 bases from J, the gap between germline ends came to 10 bases. CDR1 and CDR2 from the germline V gene are KGHSH and LQKENI. The CDR3 is 14 amino acids.

This chain uses TRBV15 with TRBJ2-3, with 8 positions matching TRBD1. From germline, CDR1 is LNHNV and CDR2 YYDKDF (reference sequence). Trimming took 2 bases from V and 3 from J; bases not matched to a gene: 10. The CDR3 totals 17 residues. The chain's CDR3 is CATSRIGTGRKTDTQYF. DNA for the CDR3: TGTGCCACCAGCAGAATCGGGACAGGAAGAAAGACAGATACGCAGTATTTT.

The chain has TRBV30 and TRBJ2-3, with a weak D call TRBD1 (6 bases). Between the trimmed V and J ends, which lost 5 bases and 3 bases, there was a span of 12 bases. The CDR3 totals 13 residues. CDR1 is GTSNPN, CDR2 SVGIG, per germline (reference sequence). The CDR3 DNA is TGTGCCTGGGGAAAAGGGGGTACAGATACGCAGTATTTT. Translation: CAWGKGGTDTQYF.

The chain has TRBV7-2 and TRBJ1-1; a weak D match, TRBD1 (6 bases). Per germline, CDR1 SGHTA and CDR2 FQGNSA. V was trimmed by 3 bases and J by 5 bases, leaving 13 bases between them. The CDR3 has 14 residues. The CDR3 is CASSLALQGTEAFF. CDR3 in DNA: TGTGCCAGCAGCTTGGCCCTTCAGGGGACTGAAGCTTTCTTT.

This clonotype was detected only a few times. V is TRBV24-1 and J is TRBJ1-5; a weak D match, TRBD1 (6 bases). The CDR3 has 17 residues. The V gene's germline CDR1 is KGHDR and CDR2 SFDVKD. V dropped 0 bases and J dropped 5 bases, with 16 bases sitting between them. The CDR3 region is CATSDLRSTGRDQPQHF. The CDR3 DNA reads TGTGCCACCAGTGATTTGAGGTCGACAGGCCGAGATCAGCCCCAGCATTTT.

This clonotype was found many times. This CDR3 reads CASSVTSGGMGHEQFF. In DNA form, the CDR3 reads TGCGCCAGCAGCGTGACTAGCGGGGGCATGGGGCATGAGCAGTTCTTC. The rearrangement links TRBV5-1 to TRBJ2-1; 12 nucleotides align to TRBD2. The CDR3 has 16 residues. V shed 4 bases, J shed 8 bases, and the junction held 10 bases outside the gene matches. From germline, CDR1 is SGHRS and CDR2 YFSETQ.

This chain uses TRBV5-1 with TRBJ2-5; perhaps TRBD2 as D (5 bases). Germline loops: CDR1 SGHRS, CDR2 YFSETQ. Trimming shortened V by 4 bases and J by 1 base, and 11 bases separated the two germline ends. This CDR3 is built from 14 residues. CDR3 nucleotides: TGCGCCAGCAGCATCCTGGGAGTCCAAGAGACCCAGTACTTC. Translation gives CASSILGVQETQYF.

In nucleotides, the CDR3 is TGTGCTACCAACCGGGACAGGGGGCCGGATACGCAGTATTTT. Its protein product is CATNRDRGPDTQYF. This sequence joins TRBV2 and TRBJ2-3; TRBD1 aligns across 12 bases. The germline V gene has CDR1 SNHLY and CDR2 FYNNEI. The CDR3 consists of 14 residues.

V and J are TRBV7-2 and TRBJ2-7; D ambiguous. The length of the CDR3 is 14 residues. V lost 6 bases to trimming and J lost 0 bases, with 12 bases between them. The germline V gene has CDR1 SGHTA and CDR2 FQGNSA. CDR3 nucleotide sequence: TGTGCCAGCAGTCTTCTCCAGAGCTCCTACGAGCAGTACTTC. Protein sequence: CASSLLQSSYEQYF. Supplemented by reference TRBV7-2 and TRBJ2-7, the full variable domain reads GAGVSQSPSNKVTEKGKDVELRCDPISGHTALYWYRQSLGQGLEFLIYFQGNSAPDKSGLPSDRFSAERTGGSVSTLTIQRTQQEDSAVYLCASSLLQSSYEQYFGPGTRLTVT.

Only a few counts were recorded for this clonotype. The CDR3 bases are TGTGCCAGCAGCTTAAATTGGGAGACCCAGTACTTC. Residues: CASSLNWETQYF. V and J are TRBV11-2 and TRBJ2-5; D call uncertain. This CDR3 has 12 amino acids. Trimming left V 2 bases short and J 5 bases short, with 6 bases between. Germline V gene lookup returns CDR1 SGHAT and CDR2 FQNNGV. Supplemented by reference TRBV11-2 and TRBJ2-5, the full variable domain reads EAGVAQSPRYKIIEKRQSVAFWCNPISGHATLYWYQQILGQGPKLLIQFQNNGVVDDSQLPKDRFSAERLKGVDSTLKIQPAKLEDSAVYLCASSLNWETQYFGPGTRLLVL.

This clonotype showed up just a few times. The rearrangement uses TRBV12-3 or TRBV12-4 and TRBJ2-7; D ambiguous. V lost 6 bases to trimming and J lost 0 bases, with 18 bases between them. The length of the CDR3 is 16 residues. CDR3 in amino acids: CASSSANGRTSYEQYF. DNA for the CDR3: TGTGCCAGCAGCTCGGCAAATGGACGGACCTCCTACGAGCAGTACTTC.

At least ten counts were recorded for this clonotype. The chain uses TRBV10-3 and TRBJ2-1; D unresolved. Trimming cost V 4 bases and J 2 bases, with 12 bases left between them. The CDR3 is made up of 15 amino acids. Germline V gives CDR1 ENHRY, CDR2 SYGVKD. CDR3 coding DNA: TGTGCCATCAGTGTCTGGAGATCCGCCTACAATGAGCAGTTCTTC. Amino acids: CAISVWRSAYNEQFF.

This clonotype was observed a few times. This chain joins TRBV27 and TRBJ2-1; TRBD2 agrees at 10 bases. The J segment lost 1 base and the V segment lost 0 bases, leaving 3 bases of the junction unmatched. This CDR3 is built from 17 residues. Germline V gene sequence: CDR1 MNHEY, CDR2 SMNVEV (reference sequence). Written as DNA, the CDR3 is TGTGCCAGCAGTTTATCCCAGCGGGGGGGTTCCTACAATGAGCAGTTCTTC. Residues: CASSLSQRGGSYNEQFF.

This clonotype appeared many times. The gene calls are TRBV6-1 and TRBJ2-2; TRBD1 aligns across 9 bases. The junction had 2 bases not matched to a gene; V was cut back by 5 bases and J by 1 base. The CDR3 loop spans 15 amino acids. CDR1 and CDR2 from the germline V gene are MNHNS and SASEGT. CDR3 region: CASSRQGVNTGELFF. CDR3 nucleotides: TGTGCCAGCAGTCGACAGGGGGTGAACACCGGGGAGCTGTTTTTT.